This is a list of T cell receptor beta chains from one sample in a study of blood T cell repertoires in COVID-19. Measured with immunoSEQ multiplex PCR; TCRdb has only the in-frame clones, and not every one. Among about 430,000 clones listed, 70% to 90% were seen once. The sample consisted of PBMCs or T cells enriched from blood (not recorded which). The source is a woman in her thirties with acute COVID-19. Each CDR3 is given with its conserved first and last residue. The order of the fields is CDR3 protein, CDR3 DNA, J gene, V gene, clone size, D gene. The D gene is left open where the match is weak. Part of the rows lack a size; the others show once, few, many or a class for expanded clones.

cdr3_aa: CASSYTGQGYGYTF; cdr3_nt: TGTGCCAGCAGTTACACGGGACAGGGGTATGGCTACACCTTC; j_call: TRBJ1-2; v_call: TRBV6-5; clone_size: .; d_call: TRBD1
cdr3_aa: CASSFDLRGFNEQYF; cdr3_nt: TGTGCCAGCAGCTTTGACTTGAGGGGGTTCAACGAGCAGTACTTC; j_call: TRBJ2-7; v_call: TRBV7-2; clone_size: once; d_call: .
cdr3_aa: CASSFPTGNSYGYTF; cdr3_nt: TGTGCCAGCAGCTTCCCGACAGGGAATTCCTATGGCTACACCTTC; j_call: TRBJ1-2; v_call: TRBV11-3; clone_size: .; d_call: TRBD1
cdr3_aa: CASSVEVSGTDTQYF; cdr3_nt: TGTGCCAGCAGCGTAGAGGTTAGCGGCACAGATACGCAGTATTTT; j_call: TRBJ2-3; v_call: TRBV9; clone_size: .; d_call: .
cdr3_aa: CASSLAGGETQYF; cdr3_nt: TGCGCCAGCAGCTTGGCCGGGGGTGAGACCCAGTACTTC; j_call: TRBJ2-5; v_call: TRBV5-1; clone_size: .; d_call: .
cdr3_aa: CASSPRGGRPSTSTDTQYF; cdr3_nt: TGTGCCAGCAGTCCCCGGGGGGGGCGGCCTTCTACTAGCACAGATACGCAGTATTTT; j_call: TRBJ2-3; v_call: TRBV6-6; clone_size: .; d_call: TRBD2
cdr3_aa: CASNPQASGNTIYF; cdr3_nt: TGTGCCAGCAACCCACAGGCTTCTGGAAACACCATATATTTT; j_call: TRBJ1-3; v_call: TRBV6-5; clone_size: once; d_call: .
cdr3_aa: CASSLTGGDSPLHF; cdr3_nt: TGTGCCAGCAGCTTAACAGGGGGCGATTCACCCCTCCACTTT; j_call: TRBJ1-6; v_call: TRBV7-3; clone_size: .; d_call: TRBD1
cdr3_aa: CATNPGSGNTIYF; cdr3_nt: TGTGCCACCAACCCCGGCTCTGGAAACACCATATATTTT; j_call: TRBJ1-3; v_call: TRBV24-1; clone_size: .; d_call: .
cdr3_aa: CASSLTSSDRAYEQYF; cdr3_nt: TGTGCCAGCAGCTTGACCTCCTCCGACAGAGCCTACGAGCAGTACTTC; j_call: TRBJ2-7; v_call: TRBV7-9; clone_size: .; d_call: .
cdr3_aa: CASSQGQGEGDEQFF; cdr3_nt: TGTGCCAGCAGCCAGGGACAGGGCGAGGGGGATGAGCAGTTCTTC; j_call: TRBJ2-1; v_call: TRBV7-9; clone_size: .; d_call: TRBD1
cdr3_aa: CASSAGQILKPQHF; cdr3_nt: TGTGCCAGCAGCGCCGGACAGATCTTAAAGCCCCAGCATTTT; j_call: TRBJ1-5; v_call: TRBV5-6; clone_size: .; d_call: .
cdr3_aa: CASSSGTGVSPLHF; cdr3_nt: TGTGCCAGCAGCTCCGGGACAGGGGTGTCACCCCTCCACTTT; j_call: TRBJ1-6; v_call: TRBV5-8; clone_size: .; d_call: TRBD1
cdr3_aa: CASSPDRPGDSYEQYF; cdr3_nt: TGTGCCAGCAGCCCCGACAGGCCGGGTGACTCCTACGAGCAGTACTTC; j_call: TRBJ2-7; v_call: TRBV3-1/TRBV3-2; clone_size: once; d_call: .
cdr3_aa: CATSAPSGGKLPDTQYF; cdr3_nt: TGTGCCACCAGCGCCCCTAGCGGGGGGAAGCTTCCAGATACGCAGTATTTT; j_call: TRBJ2-3; v_call: TRBV15; clone_size: .; d_call: TRBD2
cdr3_aa: CASSQTSGKGYNEQFF; cdr3_nt: TGCGCCAGCAGTCAAACCTCAGGGAAGGGCTACAATGAGCAGTTCTTC; j_call: TRBJ2-1; v_call: TRBV10-1; clone_size: .; d_call: .
cdr3_aa: CASSPGSGENYGYTF; cdr3_nt: TGTGCCAGCTCACCGGGGTCAGGGGAAAACTATGGCTACACCTTC; j_call: TRBJ1-2; v_call: TRBV18; clone_size: .; d_call: .
cdr3_aa: CASSVGVYGYTF; cdr3_nt: TGTGCCAGCAGTGTCGGTGTCTATGGCTACACCTTC; j_call: TRBJ1-2; v_call: TRBV2; clone_size: .; d_call: .
cdr3_aa: CASSHGGVGETQYF; cdr3_nt: TGCGCCAGCAGCCATGGAGGGGTAGGCGAGACCCAGTACTTC; j_call: TRBJ2-5; v_call: TRBV4-3; clone_size: .; d_call: .
cdr3_aa: CASSPNPGTGEPQYF; cdr3_nt: TGTGCCAGCAGCCCGAACCCGGGGACAGGGGAACCCCAGTACTTC; j_call: TRBJ2-5; v_call: TRBV7-2; clone_size: .; d_call: TRBD1
cdr3_aa: CLGPTGNQPQHF; cdr3_nt: TGTCTGGGCCCTACGGGCAATCAGCCCCAGCATTTT; j_call: TRBJ1-5; v_call: TRBV6-5; clone_size: .; d_call: .
cdr3_aa: CASSLKGDYNSPLHF; cdr3_nt: TGTGCCAGCAGCTTAAAGGGGGACTATAATTCACCCCTCCACTTT; j_call: TRBJ1-6; v_call: TRBV11-1; clone_size: .; d_call: .
cdr3_aa: CASSLSGVPYNEQFF; cdr3_nt: TGTGCCAGCAGCTTGTCGGGGGTTCCCTACAATGAGCAGTTCTTC; j_call: TRBJ2-1; v_call: TRBV5-5; clone_size: .; d_call: .
cdr3_aa: CASSPRSSLAAYEQYF; cdr3_nt: TGTGCCAGCAGCCCCCGTTCTAGCTTGGCGGCCTACGAGCAGTACTTC; j_call: TRBJ2-7; v_call: TRBV9; clone_size: .; d_call: .
cdr3_aa: CASSTIAGSSYEQYF; cdr3_nt: TGTGCCAGCTCAACTATAGCGGGGTCCTCCTACGAGCAGTACTTC; j_call: TRBJ2-7; v_call: TRBV18; clone_size: .; d_call: TRBD2
cdr3_aa: CASSASLGTGELFF; cdr3_nt: TGCGCCAGCAGCGCCTCACTCGGGACCGGGGAGCTGTTTTTT; j_call: TRBJ2-2; v_call: TRBV5-1; clone_size: once; d_call: .
cdr3_aa: CASSPGSGGKNIQYF; cdr3_nt: TGCGCCAGCAGCCCAGGATCGGGGGGCAAAAACATTCAGTACTTC; j_call: TRBJ2-4; v_call: TRBV5-1; clone_size: .; d_call: TRBD2
cdr3_aa: CASSRTQKWSNEQFF; cdr3_nt: TGTGCCAGCAGCCGGACTCAAAAGTGGTCCAATGAGCAGTTCTTC; j_call: TRBJ2-1; v_call: TRBV6-2/TRBV6-3; clone_size: .; d_call: .
cdr3_aa: CAISEMDTPSPLHF; cdr3_nt: TGTGCCATCAGTGAGATGGACACTCCTTCACCCCTCCACTTT; j_call: TRBJ1-6; v_call: TRBV10-3; clone_size: .; d_call: .
cdr3_aa: CSVEPWTGMNTEAFF; cdr3_nt: TGCAGCGTTGAACCTTGGACGGGAATGAACACTGAAGCTTTCTTT; j_call: TRBJ1-1; v_call: TRBV29-1; clone_size: .; d_call: .
cdr3_aa: CASSLEVNLLNEQFF; cdr3_nt: TGTGCCAGCAGCTTAGAAGTTAACTTGCTCAATGAGCAGTTCTTC; j_call: TRBJ2-1; v_call: TRBV7-2; clone_size: .; d_call: .
cdr3_aa: CASSPGAPIYNSPLHF; cdr3_nt: TGCGCCAGCAGCCCAGGGGCCCCTATCTATAATTCACCCCTCCACTTT; j_call: TRBJ1-6; v_call: TRBV5-1; clone_size: .; d_call: .